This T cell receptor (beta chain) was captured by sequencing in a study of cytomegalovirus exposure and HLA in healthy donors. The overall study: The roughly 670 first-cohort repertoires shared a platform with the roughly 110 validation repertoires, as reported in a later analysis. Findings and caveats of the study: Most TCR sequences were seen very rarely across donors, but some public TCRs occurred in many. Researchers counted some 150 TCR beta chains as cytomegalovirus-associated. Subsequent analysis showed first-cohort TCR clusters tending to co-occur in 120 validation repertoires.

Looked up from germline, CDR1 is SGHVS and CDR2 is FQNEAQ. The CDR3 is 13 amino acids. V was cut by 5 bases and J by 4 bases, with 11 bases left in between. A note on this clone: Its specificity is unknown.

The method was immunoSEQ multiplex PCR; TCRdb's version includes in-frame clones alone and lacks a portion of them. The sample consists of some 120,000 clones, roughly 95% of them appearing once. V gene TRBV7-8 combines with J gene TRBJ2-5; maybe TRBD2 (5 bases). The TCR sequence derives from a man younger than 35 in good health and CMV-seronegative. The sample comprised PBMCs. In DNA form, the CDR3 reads TGTGCCAGCAGCCAGAGTGGGAGAGAGACCCAGTACTTC. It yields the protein CASSQSGRETQYF. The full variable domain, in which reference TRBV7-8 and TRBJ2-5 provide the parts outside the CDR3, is GAGVSQSPRYKVAKRGQDVALRCDPISGHVSLFWYQQALGQGPEFLTYFQNEAQLDKSGLPSDRFFAERPEGSVSTLKIQRTQQEDSAVYLCASSQSGRETQYFGPGTRLLVL.